The source of this TCR beta chain is a study of preoperative IRX-2 immunotherapy in early breast cancer. This clone was picked up a small number of times. Clones were read by immunoSEQ multiplex PCR, and TCRdb kept only the in-frame ones, dropping some. The sample consists of approximately 13,000 clones, approximately 91% of them appearing once. The V and J ends lost 5 bases and 0 bases, in that order; junction bases with no gene match: 9. Germline-derived CDR1 and CDR2 are SNHLY and FYNNEI. This CDR3 is 17 amino acids long. Treatment of the sample: preoperative locoregional IRX-2 cytokine immunotherapy. This phase Ib study tested locoregional IRX-2 cytokine immunotherapy given before surgery.

The TCR comes from a human donor with breast cancer. Sampling was performed from a patient treated with IRX-2 immunotherapy. This chain connects TRBV2 to TRBJ1-3; 8 bases match TRBD1. The CDR3 is CASSPRTGRISGNTIYF. In DNA form, the CDR3 reads TGTGCCAGCAGTCCACGGACAGGGCGAATCTCTGGAAACACCATATATTTT.